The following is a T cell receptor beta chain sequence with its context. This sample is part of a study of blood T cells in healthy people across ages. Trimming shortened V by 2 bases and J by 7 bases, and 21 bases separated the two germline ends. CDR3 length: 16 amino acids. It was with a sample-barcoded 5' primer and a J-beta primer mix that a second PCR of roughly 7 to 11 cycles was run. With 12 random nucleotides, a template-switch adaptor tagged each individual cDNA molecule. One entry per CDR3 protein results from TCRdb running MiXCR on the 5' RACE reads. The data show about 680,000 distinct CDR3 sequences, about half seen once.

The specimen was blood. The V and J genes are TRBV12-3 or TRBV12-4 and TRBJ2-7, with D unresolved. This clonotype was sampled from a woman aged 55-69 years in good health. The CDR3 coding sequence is TGTGCCAGCAGTTTAAGGGCCAGACCTCGGATCAATGAGCAGTACTTC. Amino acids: CASSLRARPRINEQYF.